This T cell receptor (beta chain) was retrieved from a study of beta chain features in type 1 diabetes. At the level of the study: Healthy donors resembled patients in age, gender and cell yields.

General observations from the study: There were fewer insertions and more deletions at the VDJ junctions of type 1 diabetes patients.

As every portion of the isolated RNA was reverse transcribed, the sequencing read expressed TCRB transcripts. The assay was immunoSEQ multiplex PCR, and TCRdb's table has in-frame clones only and misses some. The sample has about 360,000 clones, roughly 12% seen once; the top ten hold about 0.018%. Regarding this clone: Its antigen remains unidentified.

V shed 5 bases, J shed 4 bases, and the junction held 10 bases outside the gene matches. The germline V gene encodes CDR1 SEHNR and CDR2 FQNEAQ (reference sequence). CDR3 size: 15 residues. This receptor was taken from a man aged 18 to 30 in good health. The chain employs TRBV7-9 and TRBJ2-7; TRBD1 matches at 8 bases. Sample: naive CD4+ T cells from blood. Here the CDR3 DNA reads TGTGCCAGCAGCACGCCGGAACAGGGGGGTTACGAGCAGTACTTC. Residues: CASSTPEQGGYEQYF.